The 10 T cell receptor beta chains reported below all come from one sample, sequenced in a study of beta chain features in type 1 diabetes. Expressed TCRB transcripts were sequenced after all isolated RNA was converted to cDNA. Repertoires were generated with immunoSEQ multiplex PCR, while TCRdb's copy carries only in-frame clones and drops some. The sample holds around 690,000 clones; 9.5% to 15% are singletons and the top ten take approximately 0.11%. Their antigen targets remain unknown. Study results and limitations: There was a moderate but significant shortening of TCRB CDR3s in all four CD4+ subsets of Type 1 diabetes patients.

Sequencing was carried out using naive CD4+ T cells from blood. The source is a young man with type 1 diabetes.

This clone occurred a few times. This chain joins TRBV9 and TRBJ1-2; 10 positions match TRBD1. V shed 3 bases, J shed 4 bases, and the junction held 3 bases outside the gene matches. Germline values: CDR1 SGDLS, CDR2 YYNGEE. This CDR3 has 14 amino acids. The CDR3 loop reads CASSAGTGVYGYTF. The CDR3 bases are TGTGCCAGCAGCGCCGGGACAGGGGTCTATGGCTACACCTTC.

This clone was counted between two and nine times. The chain has TRBV13 and TRBJ2-3; 14 nucleotides match TRBD2. Germline V gives CDR1 PRHDT, CDR2 FYEKMQ (reference sequence). The CDR3 has 18 amino acids. The J segment lost 3 bases and the V segment lost 0 bases, leaving 5 bases of the junction unmatched. The CDR3 bases are TGTGCCAGCAGCTTAGGACGGACTAGCGGGGGGTGGACAGATACGCAGTATTTT. Its translation is CASSLGRTSGGWTDTQYF.

This chain connects TRBV19 to TRBJ2-2; D may be TRBD2 (5 bases). Looked up from germline, CDR1 is LNHDA and CDR2 is SQIVND (reference sequence). This CDR3 has 16 residues. The ends were cut back, 2 bases at V and 3 bases at J, with 13 bases in the middle. CDR3 in DNA: TGTGCCAGTAGTATACGCCCTAGCCTATACACCGGGGAGCTGTTTTTT. Encoded protein: CASSIRPSLYTGELFF. The whole variable domain, filled in from reference TRBV19 and TRBJ2-2, reads DGGITQSPKYLFRKEGQNVTLSCEQNLNHDAMYWYRQDPGQGLRLIYYSQIVNDFQKGDIAEGYSVSREKKESFPLTVTSAQKNPTAFYLCASSIRPSLYTGELFFGEGSRLTVL.

This clone was counted a few times. The chain has TRBV13 and TRBJ1-5; TRBD1 agrees at 7 bases. Germline V gene sequence: CDR1 PRHDT, CDR2 FYEKMQ (reference sequence). The CDR3 consists of 18 residues. Trimming at V came to 5 bases and at J to 2 bases, leaving 15 bases not matched to a gene. CDR3: CASSLQGRSEAGNQPQHF. CDR3 sequence (DNA): TGTGCCAGCAGCCTACAGGGGCGCTCCGAGGCGGGCAATCAGCCCCAGCATTTT.

In its sample, this clone was seen a few times. The chain uses TRBV9 and TRBJ2-1; the match to TRBD2 covers 10 bases. In germline, CDR1 is SGDLS, CDR2 YYNGEE. V was pared by 0 bases and J by 3 bases, with 6 bases of the junction left unmatched. This CDR3 contains 17 residues. CDR3 nucleotides: TGTGCCAGCAGCGTAGCAACTAGCGGGGCCGTCTACAATGAGCAGTTCTTC. This translates into CASSVATSGAVYNEQFF.

The genes are TRBV6-1 and TRBJ2-1; D is tentatively TRBD1 or TRBD2 (5 bases each). The CDR3 is made up of 15 amino acids. The germline V and J ends were trimmed by 3 bases and 0 bases, with 9 bases remaining between them. Germline V gene sequence: CDR1 MNHNS, CDR2 SASEGT. The chain's CDR3 is CASSDWGSSYNEQFF. As DNA, the CDR3 is TGTGCCAGCAGTGACTGGGGGAGCTCCTACAATGAGCAGTTCTTC.

This chain uses TRBV7-8 with TRBJ1-2; tentatively, D is TRBD1 (6 bases). The CDR3 runs 16 residues. V was trimmed by 0 bases and J by 7 bases, leaving 18 bases between them. Germline CDR1 and CDR2: SGHVS and FQNEAQ. The chain's CDR3 is CASSLAPTFRGGGYTF. The CDR3 DNA sequence: TGTGCCAGCAGCTTAGCCCCAACCTTCAGGGGAGGTGGCTACACCTTC.

V gene TRBV15 combines with J gene TRBJ1-2; D gene ambiguous. Germline V gene lookup returns CDR1 LNHNV and CDR2 YYDKDF (reference sequence). CDR3 length: 14 residues. Trimming shortened V by 0 bases and J by 3 bases, and 8 bases separated the two germline ends. DNA for the CDR3: TGTGCCACCAGCAGAGAGGCCGGGCACTATGGCTACACCTTC. It codes for CATSREAGHYGYTF.

The chain employs TRBV28 and TRBJ2-7, with D possibly called TRBD1 or TRBD2 (5 bases each). Germline values: CDR1 MDHEN, CDR2 SYDVKM. V lost 2 bases to trimming and J lost 2 bases, with 13 bases between them. This CDR3 region has 15 residues. CDR3: CASSLTGTATYEQYF. Written as DNA, the CDR3 is TGTGCCAGCAGTTTAACCGGGACGGCTACCTACGAGCAGTACTTC.

The rearrangement uses TRBV7-9 and TRBJ1-2, with 8 positions matching TRBD1. The CDR3 totals 15 residues. Trimming at V came to 0 bases and at J to 8 bases, leaving 8 bases not matched to a gene. Germline CDR1 is SEHNR and CDR2 is FQNEAQ (reference sequence). Here the CDR3 DNA reads TGTGCCAGCAGCTTAGCCAGACAGGGGAGGGACGGCTACACCTTC. Translation: CASSLARQGRDGYTF.